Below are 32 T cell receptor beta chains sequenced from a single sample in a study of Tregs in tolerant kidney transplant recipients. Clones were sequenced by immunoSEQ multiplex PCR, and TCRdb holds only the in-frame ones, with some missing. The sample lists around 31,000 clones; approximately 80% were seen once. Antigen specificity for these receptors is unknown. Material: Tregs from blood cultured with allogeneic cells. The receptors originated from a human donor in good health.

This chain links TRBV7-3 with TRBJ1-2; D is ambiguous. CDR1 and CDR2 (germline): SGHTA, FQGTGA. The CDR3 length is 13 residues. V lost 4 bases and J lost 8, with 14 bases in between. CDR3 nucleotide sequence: TGTGCCAGCAGCTCTAGATCCGGCGGGGGCTACACCTTC. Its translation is CASSSRSGGGYTF.

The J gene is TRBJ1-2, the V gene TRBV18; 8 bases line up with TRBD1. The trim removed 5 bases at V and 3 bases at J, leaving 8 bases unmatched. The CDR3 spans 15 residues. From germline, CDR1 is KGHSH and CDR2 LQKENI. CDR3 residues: CASSRRQGYDYGYTF. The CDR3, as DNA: TGTGCCAGCTCAAGGAGACAGGGGTATGACTATGGCTACACCTTC.

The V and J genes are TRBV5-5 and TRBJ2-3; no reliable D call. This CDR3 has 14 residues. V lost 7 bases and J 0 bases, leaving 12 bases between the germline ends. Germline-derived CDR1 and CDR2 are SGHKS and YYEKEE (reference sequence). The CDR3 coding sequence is TGTGCCAGCGAGGATTCTACTAGCACAGATACGCAGTATTTT. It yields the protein CASEDSTSTDTQYF.

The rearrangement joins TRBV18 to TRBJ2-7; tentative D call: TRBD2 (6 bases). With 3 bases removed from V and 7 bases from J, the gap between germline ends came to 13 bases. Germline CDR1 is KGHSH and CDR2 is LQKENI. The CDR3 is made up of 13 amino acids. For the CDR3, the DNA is TGTGCCAGCTCACCCGGCCGGGGGAGGGAGCAGTACTTC. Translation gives CASSPGRGREQYF.

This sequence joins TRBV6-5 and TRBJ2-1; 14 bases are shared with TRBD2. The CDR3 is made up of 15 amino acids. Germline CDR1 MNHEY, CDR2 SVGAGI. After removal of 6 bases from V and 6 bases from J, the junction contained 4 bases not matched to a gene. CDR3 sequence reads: CASSRGLAGVNEQFF. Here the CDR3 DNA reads TGTGCCAGCAGCCGGGGACTAGCGGGGGTCAATGAGCAGTTCTTC.

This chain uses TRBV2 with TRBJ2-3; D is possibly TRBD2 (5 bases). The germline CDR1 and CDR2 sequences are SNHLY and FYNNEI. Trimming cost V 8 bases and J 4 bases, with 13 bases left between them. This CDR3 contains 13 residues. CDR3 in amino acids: CASRLMGADTQYF. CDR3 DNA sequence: TGTGCCAGCCGATTGATGGGAGCAGATACGCAGTATTTT.

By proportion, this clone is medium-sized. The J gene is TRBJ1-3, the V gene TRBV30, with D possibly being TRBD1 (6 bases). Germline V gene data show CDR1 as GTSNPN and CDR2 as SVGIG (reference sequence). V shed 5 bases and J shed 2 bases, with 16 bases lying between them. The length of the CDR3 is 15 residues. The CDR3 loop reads CAWGGFMGAGNTIYF. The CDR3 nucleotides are TGTGCCTGGGGGGGCTTCATGGGCGCTGGAAACACCATATATTTT. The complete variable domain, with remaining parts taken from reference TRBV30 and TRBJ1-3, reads SQTIHQWPATLVQPVGSPLSLECTVEGTSNPNLYWYRQAAGRGLQLLFYSVGIGQISSEVPQNLSASRPQDRQFILSSKKLLLSDSGFYLCAWGGFMGAGNTIYFGEGSWLTVV.

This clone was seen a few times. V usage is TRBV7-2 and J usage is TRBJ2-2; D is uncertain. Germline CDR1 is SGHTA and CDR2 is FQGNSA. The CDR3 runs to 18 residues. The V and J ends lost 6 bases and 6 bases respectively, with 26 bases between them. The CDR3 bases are TGTGCCAGCAGTTCCCGGTCGCCTTATAGGGCCCCGGCCGGGGAGCTGTTTTTT. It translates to CASSSRSPYRAPAGELFF.

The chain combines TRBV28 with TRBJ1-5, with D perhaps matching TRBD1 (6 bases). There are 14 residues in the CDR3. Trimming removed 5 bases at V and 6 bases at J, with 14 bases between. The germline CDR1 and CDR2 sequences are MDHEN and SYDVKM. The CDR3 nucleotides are TGTGCCAGCAGTACACAGGGAATCGGTCAGCCCCAGCATTTT. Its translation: CASSTQGIGQPQHF.

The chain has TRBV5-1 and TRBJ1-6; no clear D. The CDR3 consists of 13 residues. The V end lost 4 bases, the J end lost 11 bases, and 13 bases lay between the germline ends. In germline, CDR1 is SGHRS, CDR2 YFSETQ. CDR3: CASSPEGWTPLHF. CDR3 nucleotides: TGCGCCAGCAGCCCCGAGGGATGGACACCCCTCCACTTT.

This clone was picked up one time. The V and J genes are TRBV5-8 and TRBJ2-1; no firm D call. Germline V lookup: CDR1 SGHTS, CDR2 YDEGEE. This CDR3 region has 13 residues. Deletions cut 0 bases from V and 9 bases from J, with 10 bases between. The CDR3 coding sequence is TGTGCCAGCAGCTTGGCACCCCTTCTTGAGCAGTTCTTC. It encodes CASSLAPLLEQFF.

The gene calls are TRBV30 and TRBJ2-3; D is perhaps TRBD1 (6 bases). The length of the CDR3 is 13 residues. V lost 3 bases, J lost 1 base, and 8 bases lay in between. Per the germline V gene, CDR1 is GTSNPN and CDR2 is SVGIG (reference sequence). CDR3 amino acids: CAWRNRGTDTQYF. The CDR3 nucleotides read TGTGCCTGGAGAAACAGGGGCACAGATACGCAGTATTTT.

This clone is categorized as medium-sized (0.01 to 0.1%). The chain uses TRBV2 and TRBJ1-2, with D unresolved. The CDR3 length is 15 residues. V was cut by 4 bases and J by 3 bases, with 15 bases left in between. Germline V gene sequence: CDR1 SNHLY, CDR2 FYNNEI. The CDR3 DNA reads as TGTGCCAGCAGTGGTGGTCTTCGGACTTACTATGGCTACACCTTC. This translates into CASSGGLRTYYGYTF.

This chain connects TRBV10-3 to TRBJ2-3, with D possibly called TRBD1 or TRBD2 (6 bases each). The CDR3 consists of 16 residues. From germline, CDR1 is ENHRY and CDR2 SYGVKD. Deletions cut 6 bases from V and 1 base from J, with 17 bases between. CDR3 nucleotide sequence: TGTGCCATCAGGGACCCTAGGGGGGCCGGCACAGATACGCAGTATTTT. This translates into CAIRDPRGAGTDTQYF.

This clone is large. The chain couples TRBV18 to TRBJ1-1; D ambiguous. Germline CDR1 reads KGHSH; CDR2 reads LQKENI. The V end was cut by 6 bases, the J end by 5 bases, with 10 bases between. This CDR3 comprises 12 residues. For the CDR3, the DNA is TGTGCCAGCTCTCAAGTTGGGACTGAAGCTTTCTTT. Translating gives CASSQVGTEAFF.

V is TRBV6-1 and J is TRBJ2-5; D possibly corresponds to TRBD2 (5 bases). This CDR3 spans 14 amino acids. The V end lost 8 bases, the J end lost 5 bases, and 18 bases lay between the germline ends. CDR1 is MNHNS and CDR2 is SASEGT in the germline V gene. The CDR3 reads CASSSGWGGETQYF. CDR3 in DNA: TGTGCCAGCTCGTCGGGGTGGGGTGGCGAGACCCAGTACTTC.

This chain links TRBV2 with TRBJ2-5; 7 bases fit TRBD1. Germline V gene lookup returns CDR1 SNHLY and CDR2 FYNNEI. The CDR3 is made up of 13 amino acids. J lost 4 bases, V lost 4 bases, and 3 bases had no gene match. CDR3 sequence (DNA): TGTGCCAGCAGTGGTTACAGGGGAGAGACCCAGTACTTC. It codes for CASSGYRGETQYF.

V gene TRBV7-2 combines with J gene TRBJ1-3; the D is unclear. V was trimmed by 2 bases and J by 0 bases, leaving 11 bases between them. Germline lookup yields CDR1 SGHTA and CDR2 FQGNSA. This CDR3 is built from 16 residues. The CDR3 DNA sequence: TGTGCCAGCAGCTTAAAGGGTCCACCCTCTGGAAACACCATATATTTT. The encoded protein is CASSLKGPPSGNTIYF. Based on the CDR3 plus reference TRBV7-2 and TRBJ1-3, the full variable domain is GAGVSQSPSNKVTEKGKDVELRCDPISGHTALYWYRQSLGQGLEFLIYFQGNSAPDKSGLPSDRFSAERTGGSVSTLTIQRTQQEDSAVYLCASSLKGPPSGNTIYFGEGSWLTVV.

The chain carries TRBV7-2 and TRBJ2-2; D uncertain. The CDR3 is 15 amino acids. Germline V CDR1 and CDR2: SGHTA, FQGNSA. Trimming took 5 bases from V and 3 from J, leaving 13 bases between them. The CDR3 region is CASSAPDRYTGELFF. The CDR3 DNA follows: TGTGCCAGCAGCGCGCCGGACCGATACACCGGGGAGCTGTTTTTT.

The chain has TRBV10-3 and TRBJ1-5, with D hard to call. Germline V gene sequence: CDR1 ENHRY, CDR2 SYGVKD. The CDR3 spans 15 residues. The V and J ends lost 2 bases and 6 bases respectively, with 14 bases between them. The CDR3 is CAISELQGLGQPQHF. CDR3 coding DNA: TGTGCCATCAGTGAGCTTCAAGGGCTGGGTCAGCCCCAGCATTTT.

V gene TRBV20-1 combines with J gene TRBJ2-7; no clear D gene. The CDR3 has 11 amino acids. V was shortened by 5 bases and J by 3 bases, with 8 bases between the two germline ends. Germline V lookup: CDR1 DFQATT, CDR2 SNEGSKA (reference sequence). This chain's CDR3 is CSAWTGYEQYF. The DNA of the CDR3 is TGCAGTGCTTGGACGGGCTACGAGCAGTACTTC.

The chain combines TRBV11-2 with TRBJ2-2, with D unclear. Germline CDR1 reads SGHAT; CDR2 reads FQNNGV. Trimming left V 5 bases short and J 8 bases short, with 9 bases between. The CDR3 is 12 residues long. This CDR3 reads CASSQSWGELFF. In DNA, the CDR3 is TGTGCCAGCAGCCAATCCTGGGGGGAGCTGTTTTTT.

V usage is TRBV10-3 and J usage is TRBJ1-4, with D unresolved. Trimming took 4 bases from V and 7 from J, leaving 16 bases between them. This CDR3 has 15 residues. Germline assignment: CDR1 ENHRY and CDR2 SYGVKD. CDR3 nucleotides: TGTGCCATCAGTGCGAAACACCCTTCTACTGAAAAACTGTTTTTT. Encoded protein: CAISAKHPSTEKLFF.

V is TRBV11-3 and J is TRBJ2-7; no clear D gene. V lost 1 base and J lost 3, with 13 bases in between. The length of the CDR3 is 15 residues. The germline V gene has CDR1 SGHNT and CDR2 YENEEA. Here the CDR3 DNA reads TGTGCCAGCAGCTTAGGCGCTGGGCGGTACTACGAGCAGTACTTC. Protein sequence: CASSLGAGRYYEQYF.

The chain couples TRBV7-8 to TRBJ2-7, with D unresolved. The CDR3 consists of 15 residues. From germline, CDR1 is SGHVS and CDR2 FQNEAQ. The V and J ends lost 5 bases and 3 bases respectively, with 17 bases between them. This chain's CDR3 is CASSLRKGPFYEQYF. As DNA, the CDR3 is TGTGCCAGCAGCCTCCGAAAGGGCCCCTTCTACGAGCAGTACTTC.

This chain's CDR3 is CASSSLVYTEAFF. CDR3 coding DNA: TGTGCCAGCAGTTCCCTGGTTTACACTGAAGCTTTCTTT. V usage is TRBV6-6 and J usage is TRBJ1-1; no clear D. Germline V gives CDR1 MNHNY, CDR2 SVGAGI (reference sequence). The length of the CDR3 is 13 residues. V lost 4 bases, J lost 3 bases, and 9 bases lay in between.

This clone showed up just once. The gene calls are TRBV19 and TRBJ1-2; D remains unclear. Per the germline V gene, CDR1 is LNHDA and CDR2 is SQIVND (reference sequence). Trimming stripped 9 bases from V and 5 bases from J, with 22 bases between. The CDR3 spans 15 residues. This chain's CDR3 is CASRVSHLSGYGYTF. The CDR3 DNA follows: TGTGCCAGCAGAGTTTCCCACCTTTCTGGATATGGCTACACCTTC.

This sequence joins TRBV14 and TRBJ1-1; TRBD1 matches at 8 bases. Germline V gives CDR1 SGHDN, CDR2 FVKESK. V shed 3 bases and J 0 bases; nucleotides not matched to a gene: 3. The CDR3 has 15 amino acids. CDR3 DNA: TGTGCCAGCAGCCAGAGGGACAGGTTGAACACTGAAGCTTTCTTT. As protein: CASSQRDRLNTEAFF.

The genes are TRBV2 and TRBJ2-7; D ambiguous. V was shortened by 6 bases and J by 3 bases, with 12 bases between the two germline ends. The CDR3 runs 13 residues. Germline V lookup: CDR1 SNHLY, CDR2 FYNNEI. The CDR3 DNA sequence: TGTGCCAGCAGACGGGTTGCCGACTACGAGCAGTACTTC. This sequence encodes CASRRVADYEQYF.

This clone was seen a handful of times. The CDR3 spells CASRNLEAFNEQFF. As DNA, the CDR3 is TGTGCCAGCAGGAACTTGGAGGCCTTCAATGAGCAGTTCTTC. The chain combines TRBV6-4 with TRBJ2-1, with a tentative D call TRBD2 (5 bases). CDR3 length equals 14 residues. V was clipped by 6 bases and J by 6 bases, with 15 bases between them. CDR1 and CDR2 from the germline V gene are MRHNA and SNTAGT.

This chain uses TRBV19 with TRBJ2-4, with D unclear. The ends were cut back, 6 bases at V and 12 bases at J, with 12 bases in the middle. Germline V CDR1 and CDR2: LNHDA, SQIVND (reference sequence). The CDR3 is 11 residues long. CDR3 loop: CASSPGLDQYF. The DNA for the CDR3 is TGTGCCAGTAGCCCCGGGCTTGATCAGTACTTC. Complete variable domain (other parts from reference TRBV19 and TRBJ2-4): DGGITQSPKYLFRKEGQNVTLSCEQNLNHDAMYWYRQDPGQGLRLIYYSQIVNDFQKGDIAEGYSVSREKKESFPLTVTSAQKNPTAFYLCASSPGLDQYFGAGTRLSVL.

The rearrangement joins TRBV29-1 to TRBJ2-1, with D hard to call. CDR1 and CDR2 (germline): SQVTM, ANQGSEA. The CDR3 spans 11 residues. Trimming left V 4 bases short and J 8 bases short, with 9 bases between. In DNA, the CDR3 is TGCAGCGTTGCCAACGTCGATGAGCAGTTCTTC. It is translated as CSVANVDEQFF.